The 31 T cell receptor beta chains listed next were all sequenced from one sample in a study of CD8+CD57+ T cells in acquired aplastic anemia. TCR beta VDJ combinations and CDR3 sequences were profiled from genomic DNA. TCRdb fed the reads into MiXCR, producing one record per CDR3 protein. Of hundreds of thousands of distinct CDR3 sequences in the sample, 45% to 70% are singletons; the top ten hold 7% to 9%. What was sequenced was sorted CD4+, CD8+, or CD8+CD57+ T cells (not recorded which) from PBMCs. These receptors originate from a human donor with severe aplastic anemia or a healthy control (not recorded which).

The chain combines TRBV2 with TRBJ1-2; 7 nucleotides align to TRBD1. V lost 5 bases, J lost 0 bases, and 3 bases stayed unmatched. CDR3 length: 14 residues. Per the germline V gene, CDR1 is SNHLY and CDR2 is FYNNEI. In nucleotides, the CDR3 is TGTGCCAGCAGTCCCGGGACAGCTAACTATGGCTACACCTTC. It yields the protein CASSPGTANYGYTF. Complete variable domain (other parts from reference TRBV2 and TRBJ1-2): EPEVTQTPSHQVTQMGQEVILRCVPISNHLYFYWYRQILGQKVEFLVSFYNNEISEKSEIFDDQFSVERPDGSNFTLKIRSTKLEDSAMYFCASSPGTANYGYTFGSGTRLTVV.

V and J are TRBV7-9 and TRBJ1-3; D is possibly TRBD1 (5 bases). Per the germline V gene, CDR1 is SEHNR and CDR2 is FQNEAQ (reference sequence). Trimming removed 1 base at V and 4 bases at J, with 11 bases between. This CDR3 is 15 amino acids long. The CDR3 DNA reads TGTGCCAGCAGCTTAGGCGGGGCAAACGGAAACACCATATATTTT. As protein: CASSLGGANGNTIYF.

As concerns this clonotype: With a much larger clone just one base away, this may be a read error. The chain recombines TRBV3-1 with TRBJ2-5; 9 nucleotides agree with TRBD1. The CDR3 runs to 16 residues. In germline, CDR1 is LGHDT, CDR2 YNNKEL (reference sequence). CDR3 residues: CASSPEIDRGTETQCF. CDR3 sequence (DNA): TGTGCCAGCAGCCCCGAAATTGACAGGGGGACAGAGACCCAGTGCTTC.

The table lists this clonotype with many counts. The V and J genes are TRBV3-1 and TRBJ1-2; D not certain. Germline CDR1 reads LGHDT; CDR2 reads YNNKEL (reference sequence). The V end lost 4 bases, the J end lost 1 base, and 13 bases lay between the germline ends. The CDR3 runs to 15 residues. The CDR3 loop reads CASSLSGRSNYGYTF. For the CDR3, the DNA is TGTGCCAGCAGCCTCTCGGGTCGGAGTAACTATGGCTACACCTTC.

The V gene is TRBV9, the J gene TRBJ2-3; D remains unclear. The V end was cut by 3 bases, the J end by 11 bases, with 22 bases between. The CDR3 contains 15 residues. Per germline, CDR1 SGDLS and CDR2 YYNGEE. The CDR3 reads CASSDNFRLDNEQYF. Here the CDR3 DNA reads TGTGCCAGCAGCGACAACTTTCGCCTCGACAATGAGCAGTATTTT.

The DNA for the CDR3 is TGCGCCAGCAGTGTCTCCGACAAGAACACTGAAGCTTTCTTT. This codes for CASSVSDKNTEAFF. The V call is TRBV10-1, the J call TRBJ1-1, with unresolved D. V gave up 4 bases and J gave up 1 base, with 10 bases separating them. The CDR3 totals 14 residues. Germline-derived CDR1 and CDR2 are WNHNN and SYGVQD (reference sequence).

This clonotype was observed many times. V is TRBV5-1 and J is TRBJ2-5, with D possibly being TRBD2 (5 bases). This CDR3 is 13 amino acids long. Germline V lookup: CDR1 SGHRS, CDR2 YFSETQ. Trimming removed 2 bases at V and 1 base at J, with 6 bases between. The CDR3: CASSFGGQETQYF. In DNA form, the CDR3 reads TGCGCCAGCAGCTTCGGAGGCCAAGAGACCCAGTACTTC. Drawing the rest from reference TRBV5-1 and TRBJ2-5, the complete variable domain is KAGVTQTPRYLIKTRGQQVTLSCSPISGHRSVSWYQQTPGQGLQFLFEYFSETQRNKGNFPGRFSGRQFSNSRSEMNVSTLELGDSALYLCASSFGGQETQYFGPGTRLLVL.

Of note for this clonotype: The CDR3 end shows no conserved phenylalanine or tryptophan, and so a read error is likely. Because the CDR3's place on the DNA is in doubt, the DNA is left out and the CDR3 is given as listed by TCRdb. V usage is TRBV7-2 and J usage is TRBJ2-2; TRBD1 is the table's D call and was not checked against the DNA. Germline V lookup: CDR1 SGHTA, CDR2 FQGNSA. With termini counted, the CDR3 has 12 amino acids. CDR3 residues: CASSLASNRQGM.

The V call is TRBV20-1, the J call TRBJ1-4, with 8 bases lining up with TRBD1. The CDR3 extends over 15 amino acids. Germline-derived CDR1 and CDR2 are DFQATT and SNEGSKA (reference sequence). V trimming: 1 base; J trimming: 7 bases; junction bases outside the gene matches: 8. The CDR3 spells CSARVAGGRGEKLFF. CDR3 coding DNA: TGCAGTGCTAGAGTCGCAGGGGGCAGAGGTGAAAAACTGTTTTTT.

The V and J genes are TRBV7-8 and TRBJ1-2, with D possibly TRBD1 on 6 matching bases. Between the trimmed V and J ends, which lost 5 bases and 5 bases, there was a span of 18 bases. The CDR3 has 15 amino acids. Germline-derived CDR1 and CDR2 are SGHVS and FQNEAQ. The CDR3 sequence: CASSKEGDWGYGYTF. CDR3 DNA: TGTGCCAGCAGCAAAGAGGGGGATTGGGGATATGGCTACACCTTC.

This clonotype showed up just a few times. This rearrangement joins TRBV7-2 to TRBJ2-3; D gene ambiguous. Germline V gives CDR1 SGHTA, CDR2 FQGNSA. This CDR3 spans 14 amino acids. V was shortened by 1 base and J by 5 bases, with 10 bases between the two germline ends. The CDR3 DNA follows: TGTGCCAGCAGCTTAGTCGGTTTCGGAGATACGCAGTATTTT. This sequence encodes CASSLVGFGDTQYF.

This clonotype was seen ten or more times. The rearrangement uses TRBV20-1 and TRBJ2-5; D possibly corresponds to TRBD1 (6 bases). With 5 bases removed from V and 5 bases from J, the gap between germline ends came to 15 bases. The CDR3 covers 13 residues. The germline gives CDR1 DFQATT, CDR2 SNEGSKA (reference sequence). As DNA, the CDR3 is TGCAGTGCTTACCGGGACCAGGGGGAGACCCAGTACTTC. Translation: CSAYRDQGETQYF.

Details on this clonotype: The junction does not match germline at one end; this may be a read error. The chain couples TRBV7-9 to TRBJ2-7; TRBD1 might be the D (6 bases). This CDR3 region has 11 residues. The germline V gene encodes CDR1 SEHNR and CDR2 FQNEAQ (reference sequence). The CDR3 sequence is CASSLQGGILF. The CDR3 bases are TGTGCCAGCAGCCTACAGGGTGGTATCCTCTTC.

This clonotype has a single count. CDR3 DNA sequence: TGTGCCAGTGGCATGGGACAATCGAGGGGCAAAAACATTCAGTACTTC. This codes for CASGMGQSRGKNIQYF. This chain connects TRBV7-2 to TRBJ2-4; D is perhaps TRBD1 (6 bases). V shed 9 bases and J shed 3 bases, with 21 bases lying between them. CDR3 length: 16 residues. Germline V gives CDR1 SGHTA, CDR2 FQGNSA.

This clonotype was seen many times. This chain joins TRBV5-1 and TRBJ2-2; tentatively, D is TRBD1 (5 bases). Germline V CDR1 and CDR2: SGHRS, YFSETQ. CDR3 size: 16 residues. The ends were cut back, 0 bases at V and 2 bases at J, with 11 bases in the middle. In nucleotides, the CDR3 is TGCGCCAGCAGCTTGGTCGCACAGGCCAACACCGGGGAGCTGTTTTTT. Amino acid sequence: CASSLVAQANTGELFF. The whole variable domain, filled in from reference TRBV5-1 and TRBJ2-2, reads KAGVTQTPRYLIKTRGQQVTLSCSPISGHRSVSWYQQTPGQGLQFLFEYFSETQRNKGNFPGRFSGRQFSNSRSEMNVSTLELGDSALYLCASSLVAQANTGELFFGEGSRLTVL.

The chain joins TRBV5-4 to TRBJ2-3, with D tentatively TRBD1 or TRBD2 (8 bases each). Trimming took off 4 bases at V and 6 bases at J, with 18 bases between the two ends. Per the germline V gene, CDR1 is SGHNT and CDR2 is YYREEE (reference sequence). CDR3 size: 15 residues. The CDR3 region is CASSRGGQASDTQYF. For the CDR3, the DNA is TGTGCCAGCAGCCGGGGGGGACAGGCATCCGATACGCAGTATTTT.

This clonotype was seen a few times. This chain joins TRBV29-1 and TRBJ1-1; D perhaps matches TRBD1 (6 bases). Deletions cut 7 bases from V and 6 bases from J, with 15 bases between. Per germline, CDR1 SQVTM and CDR2 ANQGSEA. This CDR3 is 12 amino acids long. The CDR3 is CSAIAQGPEAFF. CDR3 in DNA: TGCAGCGCTATTGCACAGGGCCCTGAAGCTTTCTTT.

J is TRBJ2-2 and V is TRBV7-3; D remains unclear. CDR1 and CDR2 from the germline V gene are SGHTA and FQGTGA. Between the trimmed V and J ends, which lost 5 bases and 5 bases, there was a span of 12 bases. The CDR3 spans 14 residues. This CDR3 reads CASSQEAVTGELFF. Here the CDR3 DNA reads TGTGCCAGCAGCCAAGAGGCTGTAACCGGGGAGCTGTTTTTT.

This clonotype has more than one count but fewer than ten. A much larger clone sits a single nucleotide away, making a read error possible. The CDR3 region has the DNA TGTGCCAGTAGTATCTCTCGGGCGGGGGGGCAGTACTTC. Translation: CASSISRAGGQYF. The chain couples TRBV19 to TRBJ2-7; 8 nucleotides align to TRBD2. V lost 3 bases and J lost 9; bases outside the gene matches: 7. This CDR3 spans 13 amino acids. CDR1 LNHDA and CDR2 SQIVND come from the germline V gene (reference sequence). The full variable domain, completed using reference TRBV19 and TRBJ2-7, is DGGITQSPKYLFRKEGQNVTLSCEQNLNHDAMYWYRQDPGQGLRLIYYSQIVNDFQKGDIAEGYSVSREKKESFPLTVTSAQKNPTAFYLCASSISRAGGQYFGPGTRLTVT.

This clonotype was recorded at least ten times. The chain carries TRBV11-1 and TRBJ2-3, with TRBD2 matching 16 bases. The CDR3 totals 15 residues. J gave up 10 bases and V 5 bases, and 6 bases lay outside the gene matches. Germline CDR1 and CDR2: SGHAT and FQDESV (reference sequence). CDR3 DNA sequence: TGTGCCAGCAGCCAAGGGACTAGCGGGGGGGCTGCGCAGTATTTT. Its protein is CASSQGTSGGAAQYF.

Of note for this clonotype: Possible read error: a much larger clone is one base away. The V gene is TRBV6-5, the J gene TRBJ1-4; D unclear. Germline values: CDR1 MNHEY, CDR2 SVGAGI. CDR3 size: 15 residues. The CDR3 spells CASAEQSPTYEKLFF. CDR3 nucleotides: TGTGCCAGCGCGGAGCAGAGCCCAACTTATGAAAAACTGTTTTTT.

As concerns this clonotype: Since no conserved phenylalanine or tryptophan closes the CDR3, a read error is the likely cause. Because the CDR3's place on the DNA is in doubt, the DNA is left out and the CDR3 is given as listed by TCRdb. CDR3 sequence reads: CASSPRGRV. V is TRBV11-2 and J is TRBJ2-1; the D call TRBD1 from the table was never checked on the DNA. 9 amino acids form the CDR3, both terminal residues included. CDR1 and CDR2 (germline): SGHAT, FQNNGV.

This clonotype has at least ten counts. V usage is TRBV12-3 or TRBV12-4 and J usage is TRBJ1-2, with D unclear. This CDR3 contains 14 residues. The V gene lost 6 bases and the J gene lost 4 bases, with 15 bases spanning the gap. CDR3 residues: CASSPGLRGYGYTF. The CDR3 nucleotides read TGTGCCAGCAGCCCCGGACTGAGAGGCTATGGCTACACCTTC.

V is TRBV19 and J is TRBJ2-7; the D gene is possibly TRBD2 (5 bases). Germline values: CDR1 LNHDA, CDR2 SQIVND (reference sequence). Trimming took 6 bases from V and 0 from J, leaving 18 bases between them. This CDR3 spans 16 amino acids. This CDR3 is CASSGIAPPCSYEQYF. The CDR3 DNA reads TGTGCCAGTAGCGGGATTGCACCTCCGTGCTCCTACGAGCAGTACTTC.

The chain couples TRBV20-1 to TRBJ1-5, with a tentative D call TRBD1 (6 bases). Germline values: CDR1 DFQATT, CDR2 SNEGSKA (reference sequence). V was pared by 3 bases and J by 3 bases, with 15 bases between. The CDR3 length is 15 residues. CDR3 protein: CSARRAWDTNQPQHF. CDR3 in DNA: TGCAGTGCTAGGAGGGCGTGGGACACCAATCAGCCCCAGCATTTT.

In this sample, this clonotype turned up many times. CDR3 sequence: CASGTDTGNMNTEAFF. DNA for the CDR3: TGTGCTAGTGGCACGGACACAGGGAATATGAACACTGAAGCTTTCTTT. The chain joins TRBV12-5 to TRBJ1-1; D may be TRBD1 (6 bases). V gave up 6 bases and J gave up 0 bases, with 17 bases separating them. This CDR3 is built from 16 residues. Germline V gives CDR1 LGHNT, CDR2 FRNRAP.

The chain uses TRBV15 and TRBJ1-3; D is unclear. Germline V gene data show CDR1 as LNHNV and CDR2 as YYDKDF (reference sequence). The CDR3 consists of 15 residues. Between the trimmed V and J ends, which lost 2 bases and 2 bases, there was a span of 10 bases. The CDR3 here is CATSRKMWAGNTIYF. Here the CDR3 DNA reads TGTGCCACCAGCAGAAAGATGTGGGCTGGAAACACCATATATTTT.

This clonotype appeared many times. V is TRBV3-1 and J is TRBJ1-6, with a possible D match to TRBD1 (6 bases). The CDR3 contains 14 residues. Trimming took off 2 bases at V and 13 bases at J, with 15 bases between the two ends. Germline V lookup: CDR1 LGHDT, CDR2 YNNKEL (reference sequence). This CDR3 reads CASSQSHREVPLHF. CDR3 DNA: TGTGCCAGCAGCCAAAGCCACAGGGAGGTTCCCCTCCACTTT.

The chain recombines TRBV29-1 with TRBJ2-5, with 8 bases fitting TRBD2. This CDR3 has 15 amino acids. The germline gives CDR1 SQVTM, CDR2 ANQGSEA. V lost 4 bases to trimming and J lost 4 bases; unmatched junction nucleotides: 11. The CDR3 loop reads CSVGGGGGRTETQYF. The CDR3 DNA sequence: TGCAGCGTTGGTGGCGGCGGGGGGCGCACAGAGACCCAGTACTTC.

The J gene is TRBJ1-2, the V gene TRBV19, with D possibly matching TRBD1 (6 bases). There are 16 residues in the CDR3. Looked up from germline, CDR1 is LNHDA and CDR2 is SQIVND (reference sequence). Trimming took off 4 bases at V and 4 bases at J, with 19 bases between the two ends. The CDR3 DNA sequence: TGTGCCAGTAGTAGTCGGCGACAGGACCTTAGCTATGGCTACACCTTC. It is translated as CASSSRRQDLSYGYTF.

The chain is built from TRBV29-1 and TRBJ2-1; a weak D match, TRBD2 (6 bases). CDR3 length: 11 amino acids. Trimming took 1 base from V and 15 from J, leaving 13 bases between them. Germline CDR1 reads SQVTM; CDR2 reads ANQGSEA. For the CDR3, the DNA is TGCAGCGTTGAAGTGACTAGTGTTCTGTTCTTC. Its translation is CSVEVTSVLFF.